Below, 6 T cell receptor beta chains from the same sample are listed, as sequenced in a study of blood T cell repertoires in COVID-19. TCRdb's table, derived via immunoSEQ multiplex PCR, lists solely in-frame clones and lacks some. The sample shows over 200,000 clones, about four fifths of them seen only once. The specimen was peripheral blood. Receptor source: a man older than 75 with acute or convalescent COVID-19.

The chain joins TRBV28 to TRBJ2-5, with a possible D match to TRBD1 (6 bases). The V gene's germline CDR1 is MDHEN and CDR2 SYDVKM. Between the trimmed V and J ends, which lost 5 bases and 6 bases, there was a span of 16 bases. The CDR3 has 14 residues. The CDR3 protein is CASSATGTGKTQYF. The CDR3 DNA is TGTGCCAGCAGTGCTACAGGGACCGGAAAGACCCAGTACTTC.

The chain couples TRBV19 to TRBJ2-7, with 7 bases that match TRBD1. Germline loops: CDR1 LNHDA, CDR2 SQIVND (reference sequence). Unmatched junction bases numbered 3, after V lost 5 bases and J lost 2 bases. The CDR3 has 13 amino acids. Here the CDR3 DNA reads TGTGCCAGTAGTCAAACAGGGGCCTACGAGCAGTACTTC. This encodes CASSQTGAYEQYF.

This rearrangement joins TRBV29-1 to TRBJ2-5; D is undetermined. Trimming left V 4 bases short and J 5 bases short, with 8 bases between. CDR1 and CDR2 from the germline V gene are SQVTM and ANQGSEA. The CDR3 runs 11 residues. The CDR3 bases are TGCAGCGTTGCGGAGCTGGAGACCCAGTACTTC. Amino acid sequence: CSVAELETQYF.

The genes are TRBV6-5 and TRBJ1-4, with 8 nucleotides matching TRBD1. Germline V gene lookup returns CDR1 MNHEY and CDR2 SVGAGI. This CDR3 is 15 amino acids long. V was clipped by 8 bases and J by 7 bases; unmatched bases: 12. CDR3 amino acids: CASALGIQGGEKLFF. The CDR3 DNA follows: TGTGCCAGCGCCCTTGGGATACAGGGGGGTGAAAAACTGTTTTTT.

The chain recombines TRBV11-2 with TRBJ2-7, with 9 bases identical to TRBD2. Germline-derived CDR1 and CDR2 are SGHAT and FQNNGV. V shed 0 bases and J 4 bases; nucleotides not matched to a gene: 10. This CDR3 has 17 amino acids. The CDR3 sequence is CASSLEGPAGGGYEQYF. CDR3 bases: TGTGCCAGCAGCTTAGAAGGGCCAGCGGGGGGTGGGTACGAGCAGTACTTC. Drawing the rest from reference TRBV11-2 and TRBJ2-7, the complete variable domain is EAGVAQSPRYKIIEKRQSVAFWCNPISGHATLYWYQQILGQGPKLLIQFQNNGVVDDSQLPKDRFSAERLKGVDSTLKIQPAKLEDSAVYLCASSLEGPAGGGYEQYFGPGTRLTVT.

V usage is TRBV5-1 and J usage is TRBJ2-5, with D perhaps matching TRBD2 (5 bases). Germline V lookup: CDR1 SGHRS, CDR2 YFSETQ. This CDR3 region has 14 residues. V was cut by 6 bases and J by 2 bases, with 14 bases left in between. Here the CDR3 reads CASNPGSGQETQYF. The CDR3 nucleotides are TGCGCCAGCAATCCGGGGTCGGGGCAAGAGACCCAGTACTTC.